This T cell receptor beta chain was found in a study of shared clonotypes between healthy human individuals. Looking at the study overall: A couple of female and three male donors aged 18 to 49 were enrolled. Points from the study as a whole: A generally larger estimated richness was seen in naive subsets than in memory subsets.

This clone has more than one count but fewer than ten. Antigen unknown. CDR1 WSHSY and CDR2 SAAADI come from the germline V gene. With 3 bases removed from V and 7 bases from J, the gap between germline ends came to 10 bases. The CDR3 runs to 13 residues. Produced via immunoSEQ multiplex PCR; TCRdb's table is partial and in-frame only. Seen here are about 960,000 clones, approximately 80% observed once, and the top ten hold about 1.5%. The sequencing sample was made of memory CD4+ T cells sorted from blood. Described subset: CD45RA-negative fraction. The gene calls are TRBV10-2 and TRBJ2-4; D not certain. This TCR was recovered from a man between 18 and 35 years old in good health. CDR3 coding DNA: TGCGCCAGCAGTGAACAGTTGGTGAACATTCAGTACTTC. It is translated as CASSEQLVNIQYF.